Listed below are T cell receptor beta chains from one sample, sequenced in a study of blood T cell repertoires in COVID-19. Clones were sequenced by immunoSEQ multiplex PCR, and TCRdb holds only the in-frame ones, with some missing. The data contain about 44,000 clones, around 86% of them singletons. Sample: peripheral blood. The source of these receptors is a human donor in a cohort sampled during active COVID-19. Both conserved end residues are part of each CDR3. D genes are given only for firm matches. Rows may omit the clone size; those that give it use once, few, many or a size class.

J: TRBJ2-2
size: NA
V: TRBV24-1
D: NA
CDR3: CATSDQGPNTGELFF
DNA: TGTGCCACCAGTGATCAGGGGCCGAACACCGGGGAGCTGTTTTTT

J: TRBJ2-3
size: once
V: TRBV5-4
D: NA
CDR3: CASSLGGLQGQDTQYF
DNA: TGTGCCAGCAGCTTGGGGGGGTTGCAGGGGCAGGATACGCAGTATTTT

J: TRBJ2-7
size: NA
V: TRBV7-8
D: NA
CDR3: CASSLGLRSYEQYF
DNA: TGTGCCAGCAGCTTGGGACTTCGCTCCTACGAGCAGTACTTC

J: TRBJ2-6
size: NA
V: TRBV28
D: NA
CDR3: CASIRSGANVLTF
DNA: TGTGCCAGCATCAGGTCTGGGGCCAACGTCCTGACTTTC

J: TRBJ1-2
size: NA
V: TRBV19
D: TRBD1
CDR3: CASSAPTGVYGYTF
DNA: TGTGCCAGTAGTGCCCCTACAGGGGTCTATGGCTACACCTTC

J: TRBJ2-3
size: NA
V: TRBV28
D: TRBD2
CDR3: CASSFMTSGRGTDTQYF
DNA: TGTGCCAGCAGTTTTATGACTAGCGGGAGGGGCACAGATACGCAGTATTTT

J: TRBJ2-7
size: NA
V: TRBV23-1
D: NA
CDR3: CASSQSGSTDPYEQYF
DNA: TGCGCCAGCAGTCAATCTGGATCCACAGACCCCTACGAGCAGTACTTC

J: TRBJ2-5
size: NA
V: TRBV7-8
D: TRBD2
CDR3: CASSSFPGGGETQYF
DNA: TGTGCCAGCAGCTCCTTTCCGGGAGGGGGTGAGACCCAGTACTTC

J: TRBJ2-7
size: few
V: TRBV23-1
D: NA
CDR3: CASSQRPVGADGPSYEQYF
DNA: TGCGCCAGCAGTCAGCGGCCCGTAGGGGCGGACGGACCCTCCTACGAGCAGTACTTC

J: TRBJ2-5
size: NA
V: TRBV6-5
D: NA
CDR3: CASSNHRVMETQYF
DNA: TGTGCCAGCAGTAACCACAGGGTTATGGAGACCCAGTACTTC

J: TRBJ1-1
size: NA
V: TRBV4-1
D: TRBD1
CDR3: CASSQGLGQGNTEAFF
DNA: TGCGCCAGCAGCCAAGGACTAGGACAGGGGAACACTGAAGCTTTCTTT

J: TRBJ1-1
size: NA
V: TRBV18
D: TRBD1
CDR3: CASANRGNTEAFF
DNA: TGTGCCAGCGCCAACAGGGGGAACACTGAAGCTTTCTTT

J: TRBJ2-2
size: NA
V: TRBV5-5
D: TRBD1
CDR3: CASSHGTANTGELFF
DNA: TGTGCCAGCAGCCATGGGACAGCTAACACCGGGGAGCTGTTTTTT

J: TRBJ1-2
size: NA
V: TRBV7-8
D: TRBD1
CDR3: CASSSYWTGAGYTF
DNA: TGTGCCAGCAGCTCCTACTGGACAGGTGCGGGCTACACCTTC

J: TRBJ2-1
size: NA
V: TRBV27
D: TRBD2
CDR3: CASSFRLAVRKWQFF
DNA: TGTGCCAGCAGTTTCCGACTAGCGGTCCGAAAGTGGCAGTTCTTC

J: TRBJ2-3
size: NA
V: TRBV5-1
D: TRBD2
CDR3: CASSPLAGSDTQYF
DNA: TGCGCCAGCAGCCCGCTAGCGGGGTCAGATACGCAGTATTTT

J: TRBJ1-3
size: few
V: TRBV9
D: TRBD1
CDR3: CASSPRTGAGNTIYF
DNA: TGTGCCAGCAGCCCTCGGACAGGCGCTGGAAACACCATATATTTT

J: TRBJ2-3
size: NA
V: TRBV18
D: NA
CDR3: CASSPNYLISTDTQYF
DNA: TGTGCCAGCTCACCGAATTACCTAATTAGCACAGATACGCAGTATTTT

J: TRBJ2-7
size: NA
V: TRBV5-6
D: TRBD2
CDR3: CASSLWRDYYEQYF
DNA: TGTGCCAGCAGCTTGTGGCGGGACTACTACGAGCAGTACTTC

J: TRBJ1-6
size: NA
V: TRBV10-3
D: NA
CDR3: CAISVSERSPLHF
DNA: TGTGCCATCAGTGTGTCGGAGAGATCACCCCTCCACTTT

J: TRBJ2-3
size: NA
V: TRBV7-2
D: TRBD2
CDR3: CASSLTSAQGSTQYF
DNA: TGTGCCAGCAGCCTCACTAGCGCCCAGGGCAGTACGCAGTATTTT

J: TRBJ1-2
size: NA
V: TRBV18
D: TRBD1
CDR3: CASSPVQGAGGYTF
DNA: TGTGCCAGCTCGCCCGTACAGGGGGCTGGTGGCTACACCTTC

J: TRBJ2-5
size: NA
V: TRBV9
D: NA
CDR3: CASSVGPSQETQYF
DNA: TGTGCCAGCAGCGTAGGGCCTAGCCAAGAGACCCAGTACTTC

J: TRBJ1-4
size: NA
V: TRBV24-1
D: TRBD1
CDR3: CATSYHRDRVATNEKLFF
DNA: TGTGCCACCAGCTATCACCGGGACAGGGTAGCAACTAATGAAAAACTGTTTTTT

J: TRBJ1-2
size: few
V: TRBV5-5
D: NA
CDR3: CASSLAAGFLGYGYTF
DNA: TGTGCCAGCAGCTTGGCCGCCGGTTTCCTAGGCTATGGCTACACCTTC

J: TRBJ1-6
size: NA
V: TRBV19
D: NA
CDR3: CASSISVRGNNSPLHF
DNA: TGTGCCAGTAGTATTTCGGTCAGAGGAAATAATTCACCCCTCCACTTT

J: TRBJ2-1
size: NA
V: TRBV11-2
D: NA
CDR3: CASSLTGVREEFF
DNA: TGTGCCAGCAGCTTAACAGGGGTGCGGGAGGAGTTCTTC

J: TRBJ1-1
size: NA
V: TRBV13
D: NA
CDR3: CASSFPGSEAFF
DNA: TGTGCCAGCAGCTTCCCAGGATCCGAAGCTTTCTTT

J: TRBJ1-2
size: few
V: TRBV29-1
D: NA
CDR3: CSVEPEELYGYTF
DNA: TGCAGCGTTGAACCGGAGGAACTCTATGGCTACACCTTC

J: TRBJ2-1
size: NA
V: TRBV5-4
D: NA
CDR3: CASSSRDNSYNEQFF
DNA: TGTGCCAGCAGCTCCCGGGACAACTCCTACAATGAGCAGTTCTTC

J: TRBJ1-5
size: NA
V: TRBV10-3
D: TRBD1
CDR3: CAIQPGQEQPQHF
DNA: TGTGCCATACAACCGGGACAGGAGCAGCCCCAGCATTTT

J: TRBJ2-5
size: NA
V: TRBV19
D: TRBD1
CDR3: CASSTGQGETQYF
DNA: TGTGCCAGTAGCACCGGACAGGGGGAGACCCAGTACTTC

J: TRBJ2-3
size: NA
V: TRBV27
D: TRBD2
CDR3: CASSGTSGRAADTQYF
DNA: TGTGCCAGCAGCGGGACTAGCGGGAGGGCCGCAGATACGCAGTATTTT

J: TRBJ2-1
size: NA
V: TRBV4-1
D: TRBD2
CDR3: CASSPQGLAGAFKPFF
DNA: TGCGCCAGCAGCCCCCAAGGACTAGCGGGAGCTTTCAAGCCGTTCTTC

J: TRBJ2-3
size: NA
V: TRBV5-1
D: TRBD2
CDR3: CASSWRGLAGGDTDTQYF
DNA: TGCGCCAGCAGCTGGAGGGGACTAGCGGGAGGGGACACAGATACGCAGTATTTT

J: TRBJ2-5
size: NA
V: TRBV21-1
D: NA
CDR3: CASSNRREMIYQETQYF
DNA: TGTGCCAGCAGCAATAGGAGGGAAATGATCTACCAAGAGACCCAGTACTTC

J: TRBJ1-4
size: NA
V: TRBV24-1
D: NA
CDR3: CATSEARTPEKLFF
DNA: TGTGCCACCAGTGAAGCTAGGACACCTGAAAAACTGTTTTTT

J: TRBJ2-7
size: NA
V: TRBV28
D: TRBD2
CDR3: CASSLFSSGRFHEQYF
DNA: TGTGCCAGCAGTTTATTCTCTAGCGGGAGGTTCCACGAGCAGTACTTC

J: TRBJ2-7
size: few
V: TRBV7-2
D: TRBD2
CDR3: CASSLGDPGLAVVHEQYF
DNA: TGTGCCAGCAGCTTAGGGGATCCGGGACTAGCGGTCGTCCACGAGCAGTACTTC

J: TRBJ2-7
size: NA
V: TRBV28
D: NA
CDR3: CASSLDRYEQYF
DNA: TGTGCCAGCAGTCTCGATCGGTACGAGCAGTACTTC

J: TRBJ2-4
size: NA
V: TRBV4-3
D: NA
CDR3: CASSQDYGAGKNIQYF
DNA: TGCGCCAGCAGCCAAGATTATGGTGCGGGGAAAAACATTCAGTACTTC

J: TRBJ2-7
size: medium-sized
V: TRBV5-1
D: NA
CDR3: CASSPLGGSYEQYF
DNA: TGCGCCAGCAGCCCCTTGGGGGGCTCCTACGAGCAGTACTTC

J: TRBJ2-3
size: once
V: TRBV7-2
D: NA
CDR3: CASSLMESTDTQYF
DNA: TGTGCCAGCAGCTTAATGGAGTCCACAGATACGCAGTATTTT

J: TRBJ2-7
size: NA
V: TRBV5-4
D: TRBD2
CDR3: CASSTSGRVNEQYF
DNA: TGTGCCAGCAGCACTAGCGGGAGAGTCAACGAGCAGTACTTC

J: TRBJ1-2
size: NA
V: TRBV11-2
D: NA
CDR3: CASSLVFSGSGYTF
DNA: TGTGCCAGCAGCTTAGTGTTCAGCGGATCTGGCTACACCTTC

J: TRBJ1-3
size: NA
V: TRBV30
D: NA
CDR3: CAWSRPGINRNTIYF
DNA: TGTGCCTGGAGTCGGCCAGGGATTAATCGAAACACCATATATTTT

J: TRBJ2-3
size: NA
V: TRBV7-9
D: NA
CDR3: CASSLGLAEVTDTQYF
DNA: TGTGCCAGCAGCTTAGGGTTAGCGGAGGTCACAGATACGCAGTATTTT

J: TRBJ1-2
size: NA
V: TRBV18
D: NA
CDR3: CASSPTQGFTSGYTF
DNA: TGTGCCAGCTCACCCACACAGGGATTTACGAGTGGCTACACCTTC

J: TRBJ1-4
size: NA
V: TRBV3-1/TRBV3-2
D: TRBD1
CDR3: CASSQEGGGSAKLFF
DNA: TGTGCCAGCAGCCAAGAAGGAGGGGGCAGCGCAAAACTGTTTTTT

J: TRBJ2-1
size: NA
V: TRBV7-9
D: TRBD2
CDR3: CASSTNPSGSLFYNEQFF
DNA: TGTGCCAGCAGCACGAACCCCAGCGGGAGTCTCTTTTACAATGAGCAGTTCTTC

J: TRBJ2-7
size: NA
V: TRBV28
D: TRBD2
CDR3: CASSPGTSGSRSF
DNA: TGTGCCAGCAGTCCAGGGACTAGCGGGAGTCGGTCCTTC

J: TRBJ1-1
size: NA
V: TRBV19
D: TRBD1
CDR3: CASSIVAGGTEAFF
DNA: TGTGCCAGTAGTATAGTCGCAGGGGGCACTGAAGCTTTCTTT

J: TRBJ1-6
size: NA
V: TRBV30
D: NA
CDR3: CAWSVLVYNSPLHF
DNA: TGTGCCTGGAGTGTACTCGTGTATAATTCACCCCTCCACTTT

J: TRBJ1-5
size: NA
V: TRBV5-8
D: NA
CDR3: CASSSPREGTPLYNQPQHF
DNA: TGTGCCAGCAGCTCCCCCCGCGAGGGAACCCCTTTATACAATCAGCCCCAGCATTTT

J: TRBJ2-1
size: NA
V: TRBV6-5
D: TRBD2
CDR3: CASRRRTSGYNEQFF
DNA: TGTGCCAGCAGAAGGCGGACTAGCGGTTACAATGAGCAGTTCTTC

J: TRBJ1-2
size: NA
V: TRBV5-1
D: NA
CDR3: CASRASGGESWGYTF
DNA: TGCGCCAGCAGGGCTAGTGGGGGCGAATCTTGGGGCTACACCTTC

J: TRBJ2-7
size: NA
V: TRBV4-2
D: NA
CDR3: CASSQQGLRDSYEQYF
DNA: TGTGCCAGCAGCCAACAGGGGCTCCGGGACTCCTACGAGCAGTACTTC

J: TRBJ2-1
size: NA
V: TRBV7-3
D: NA
CDR3: CASSFDSPGEQFF
DNA: TGTGCCAGCAGCTTCGACAGTCCGGGTGAGCAGTTCTTC

J: TRBJ2-5
size: NA
V: TRBV4-1
D: TRBD2
CDR3: CASSQTGLDQETQYF
DNA: TGCGCCAGCAGCCAAACGGGACTAGACCAAGAGACCCAGTACTTC